Included here is one T cell receptor (beta chain) sequence, with context. The entry originates in a study of T cell responses to AZD1222 COVID-19 vaccine. Here immunoSEQ multiplex PCR was the method, and the copy in TCRdb shows in-frame clones only, minus some. The table records 100,000 or so clones, around 90% of them present only once. After removal of 6 bases from V and 2 bases from J, the junction contained 6 bases not matched to a gene. The CDR3 covers 14 residues. From germline, CDR1 is LGHDT and CDR2 YNNKEL (reference sequence). The genes are TRBV3-1 (or the pseudogene TRBV3-2) and TRBJ1-2; 7 bases map to TRBD1. This receptor was obtained from an adult in good health. The source material was peripheral blood, sampled on day 0 of AZD1222 vaccination. The CDR3 DNA sequence: TGTGCCAGCAGAACAGGGGCCGGCAACTATGGCTACACCTTC. Translated, it gives CASRTGAGNYGYTF.